Listed here are 25 T cell receptor beta chains from one sample, sequenced in a study of shared clonotypes between healthy human individuals. Profiled with immunoSEQ multiplex PCR; TCRdb holds only in-frame clones, not every one. The sample holds about 490,000 clones, around three quarters seen once. The material sequenced was PBMCs. Receptors were obtained from a woman in her thirties or forties in good health. Some clones in this sample may be carry-over from other donors' samples.

This rearrangement joins TRBV28 to TRBJ2-2; 9 bases line up with TRBD1. The CDR3 loop spans 16 amino acids. CDR1 and CDR2 from the germline V gene are MDHEN and SYDVKM. Trimming took 5 bases from V and 4 from J; bases not matched to a gene: 8. The CDR3 sequence: CASSPRDRGFTGELFF. The CDR3 DNA sequence: TGTGCCAGCAGTCCCCGAGACAGGGGGTTCACCGGGGAGCTGTTTTTT.

This sequence joins TRBV6-1 and TRBJ1-1; D not certain. The germline V gene has CDR1 MNHNS and CDR2 SASEGT. V shed 3 bases and J shed 8 bases, with 16 bases lying between them. The CDR3 is 14 amino acids. The CDR3 reads CASSEFPAKEEAFF. CDR3 in DNA: TGTGCCAGCAGTGAGTTCCCAGCAAAGGAAGAAGCTTTCTTT.

Comment on this clone: Additional DNA sequences in this sample encode the identical CDR3. The chain employs TRBV7-7 and TRBJ2-1; TRBD1 matches 11 bases. V shed 6 bases, J shed 3 bases, and the junction held 4 bases outside the gene matches. CDR1 is SSHAT and CDR2 is FNYEAQ in the germline V gene (reference sequence). The CDR3 consists of 15 residues. CDR3 protein: CASSPGTGGYNEQFF. As DNA, the CDR3 is TGTGCCAGCAGTCCAGGGACAGGGGGCTACAATGAGCAGTTCTTC.

In its sample, this clone was seen a few times. J is TRBJ2-3 and V is TRBV18; possible D gene TRBD1, 6 bases. The V and J ends lost 6 bases and 2 bases respectively, with 24 bases between them. The CDR3 loop spans 18 amino acids. Germline lookup yields CDR1 KGHSH and CDR2 LQKENI. Here the CDR3 DNA reads TGTGCCAGCTCGATTAACCAAGCCCGGGACACGACCACAGATACGCAGTATTTT. Protein: CASSINQARDTTTDTQYF.

The chain joins TRBV28 to TRBJ2-7; TRBD1 aligns across 9 bases. Germline V gene data show CDR1 as MDHEN and CDR2 as SYDVKM. There are 14 residues in the CDR3. V lost 1 base, J lost 7 bases, and 5 bases stayed unmatched. CDR3 DNA sequence: TGTGCCAGCAGTTTATTACAGGGGGCGGTAGAGCAGTACTTC. Its translation: CASSLLQGAVEQYF. Based on the CDR3 plus reference TRBV28 and TRBJ2-7, the full variable domain is DVKVTQSSRYLVKRTGEKVFLECVQDMDHENMFWYRQDPGLGLRLIYFSYDVKMKEKGDIPEGYSVSREKKERFSLILESASTNQTSMYLCASSLLQGAVEQYFGPGTRLTVT.

This rearrangement joins TRBV9 to TRBJ2-6; D not resolved. The V end lost 2 bases, the J end lost 1 base, and 7 bases lay between the germline ends. CDR1 and CDR2 from the germline V gene are SGDLS and YYNGEE. The CDR3 length is 15 residues. The CDR3: CASSVPLSGANVLTF. CDR3 coding DNA: TGTGCCAGCAGCGTCCCATTATCTGGGGCCAACGTCCTGACTTTC.

The V call is TRBV11-2, the J call TRBJ1-4, with D perhaps TRBD1 (6 bases). CDR1 and CDR2 (germline): SGHAT, FQNNGV. The CDR3 length is 15 residues. V was clipped by 5 bases and J by 8 bases, with 18 bases between them. The CDR3 loop reads CASSIGQSGLEKLFF. CDR3 coding DNA: TGTGCCAGCAGCATAGGACAGTCTGGGTTAGAAAAACTGTTTTTT.

The rearrangement joins TRBV11-1 to TRBJ2-2; D is perhaps TRBD2 (7 bases). Germline V gene data show CDR1 as SGHAT and CDR2 as FQDESV (reference sequence). V gave up 10 bases and J gave up 3 bases, with 15 bases separating them. The CDR3 is 14 amino acids. Here the CDR3 reads CATRRGGYTGELFF. The CDR3 DNA follows: TGTGCCACCCGAAGGGGGGGCTACACCGGGGAGCTGTTTTTT.

The V and J genes are TRBV23-1 and TRBJ1-5, with D tentatively TRBD1 (5 bases). TRBV23-1 is an open reading frame whose function is uncertain. V was shortened by 8 bases and J by 6 bases, with 17 bases between the two germline ends. The CDR3 length is 14 residues. The CDR3 here is CASVVGRGTQPQHF. CDR3 coding DNA: TGCGCCAGCGTCGTGGGACGGGGGACTCAGCCCCAGCATTTT.

The V and J genes are TRBV6-1 and TRBJ2-3; unclear D gene. Looked up from germline, CDR1 is MNHNS and CDR2 is SASEGT. V lost 3 bases to trimming and J lost 4 bases, with 14 bases between them. This CDR3 is built from 15 residues. The CDR3 sequence is CASSDQPELADTQYF. The CDR3 DNA reads TGTGCCAGCAGTGACCAGCCCGAGCTCGCAGATACGCAGTATTTT.

V gene TRBV30 combines with J gene TRBJ1-4; 9 nucleotides align to TRBD1. The CDR3 contains 12 residues. The germline gives CDR1 GTSNPN, CDR2 SVGIG (reference sequence). The ends lost 5 bases at V and 5 bases at J; junction bases unmatched: 0. The CDR3 coding sequence is TGTGCCTGGGGGACAGGGAATGAAAAACTGTTTTTT. It specifies CAWGTGNEKLFF.

This clone appeared once. The genes are TRBV6-5 and TRBJ2-7, with D perhaps TRBD1 (5 bases). Looked up from germline, CDR1 is MNHEY and CDR2 is SVGAGI. V was clipped by 2 bases and J by 7 bases, with 15 bases between them. This CDR3 contains 14 residues. CDR3 bases: TGTGCCAGCAGTTACGGGGCCGAATCTCCGGAGCAGTACTTC. Protein: CASSYGAESPEQYF.

V and J are TRBV7-9 and TRBJ2-1, with 8 bases lining up with TRBD2. The CDR3 runs 18 residues. Trimming took 1 base from V and 2 from J; bases not matched to a gene: 10. CDR1 and CDR2 (germline): SEHNR, FQNEAQ (reference sequence). CDR3 in amino acids: CASSLGPLSGGPYNEQFF. CDR3 bases: TGTGCCAGCAGCTTAGGCCCCCTCTCGGGAGGGCCCTACAATGAGCAGTTCTTC.

The DNA of the CDR3 is TGTGCCAGCACCGAGGACAGAACGAACACTGAAGCTTTCTTT. It is translated as CASTEDRTNTEAFF. The chain uses TRBV28 and TRBJ1-1; D possibly corresponds to TRBD1 (6 bases). The V gene lost 7 bases and the J gene lost 1 base, with 13 bases spanning the gap. Germline-derived CDR1 and CDR2 are MDHEN and SYDVKM. CDR3 length equals 14 residues.

The rearrangement uses TRBV7-8 and TRBJ1-6, with 7 bases fitting TRBD1. There are 15 residues in the CDR3. J gave up 7 bases and V 5 bases, and 8 bases lay outside the gene matches. Germline V gives CDR1 SGHVS, CDR2 FQNEAQ. CDR3 loop: CASSLRQGRNSPLHF. Here the CDR3 DNA reads TGTGCCAGCAGCCTCCGACAGGGTAGAAATTCACCCCTCCACTTT.

This sequence joins TRBV6-5 and TRBJ2-7, with TRBD2 identical over 11 bases. V dropped 0 bases and J dropped 3; count of bases not matched to a gene: 4. CDR3 size: 16 residues. CDR1 and CDR2 from the germline V gene are MNHEY and SVGAGI. Here the CDR3 reads CASSYSVLAGGYEQYF. Written as DNA, the CDR3 is TGTGCCAGCAGTTACTCAGTTCTAGCGGGAGGCTACGAGCAGTACTTC.

The gene calls are TRBV19 and TRBJ1-5; possible D gene TRBD1, 6 bases. In germline, CDR1 is LNHDA, CDR2 SQIVND (reference sequence). This CDR3 contains 14 residues. V lost 7 bases to trimming and J lost 1 base, with 11 bases between them. In DNA, the CDR3 is TGTGCCAGTAAGCCCAGGGGAAGCAATCAGCCCCAGCATTTT. Translation: CASKPRGSNQPQHF.

J is TRBJ2-7 and V is TRBV18; tentatively, D is TRBD2 (6 bases). V lost 3 bases, J lost 1 base, and 7 bases lay in between. Germline loops: CDR1 KGHSH, CDR2 LQKENI. The CDR3 is made up of 13 amino acids. The CDR3 spells CASSPGTSYEQYF. CDR3 DNA sequence: TGTGCCAGCTCACCTGGGACTTCCTACGAGCAGTACTTC.

The J gene is TRBJ2-1, the V gene TRBV7-3; 7 nucleotides agree with TRBD2. CDR1 SGHTA and CDR2 FQGTGA come from the germline V gene. CDR3 length: 15 amino acids. Trimming cost V 5 bases and J 4 bases; bases outside gene matches: 8. This chain's CDR3 is CASSPGREFYNEQFF. CDR3 nucleotide sequence: TGTGCCAGCAGCCCGGGGCGGGAGTTTTACAATGAGCAGTTCTTC.

The sample holds a few counts of this clone. Germline and junction disagree at one end, which may indicate a read error. CDR3 amino acids: CASRKAQTGTSEVF. The CDR3 DNA reads as TGTGCCAGCAGAAAAGCCCAGACAGGGACTAGCGAGGTCTTC. The V gene is TRBV27, the J gene TRBJ2-7; 10 bases are a match to TRBD2. This CDR3 is 14 amino acids long. CDR1 and CDR2 (germline): MNHEY, SMNVEV (reference sequence).

The gene calls are TRBV9 and TRBJ1-4; 7 positions match TRBD1. The J segment lost 5 bases and the V segment lost 3 bases, leaving 10 bases of the junction unmatched. This CDR3 region has 16 residues. Germline V CDR1 and CDR2: SGDLS, YYNGEE. The CDR3 protein is CASSGAQGDRNEKLFF. The CDR3 DNA reads TGTGCCAGCAGCGGAGCCCAGGGGGACAGAAATGAAAAACTGTTTTTT.

This clone showed up just once. This chain uses TRBV5-1 with TRBJ2-7; TRBD2 is a possible D gene (5 bases). V lost 0 bases and J 0 bases, leaving 7 bases between the germline ends. Germline V CDR1 and CDR2: SGHRS, YFSETQ. The CDR3 loop spans 14 amino acids. The CDR3 DNA reads TGCGCCAGCAGCTTGGCTAGCAGCTCCTACGAGCAGTACTTC. Its translation: CASSLASSSYEQYF.

This rearrangement joins TRBV7-9 to TRBJ2-7; D is undetermined. Germline lookup yields CDR1 SEHNR and CDR2 FQNEAQ (reference sequence). Trimming cost V 5 bases and J 7 bases, with 21 bases left between them. This CDR3 contains 15 residues. The CDR3 reads CASSPRVGKGWEQYF. In nucleotides, the CDR3 is TGTGCCAGCAGCCCCAGAGTAGGGAAGGGTTGGGAGCAGTACTTC.

The rearrangement links TRBV7-6 to TRBJ2-1; D tentatively fits TRBD1 or TRBD2 (5 bases each). The germline V and J ends were trimmed by 5 bases and 7 bases, with 15 bases remaining between them. The length of the CDR3 is 14 residues. CDR1 and CDR2 from the germline V gene are SGHVS and FNYEAQ. CDR3 sequence reads: CASSPPPWGNEQFF. Here the CDR3 DNA reads TGTGCCAGCAGCCCCCCTCCCTGGGGGAATGAGCAGTTCTTC.

About this clone itself: A junction boundary mismatches the germline segment, possibly from a read error. Here the CDR3 DNA reads TGTGCCAGCAGTGAGCTCGGGACAGTGGGTACCTATGGCTACGCCTTC. Residues: CASSELGTVGTYGYAF. The V gene is TRBV25-1, the J gene TRBJ1-2; 7 bases agree with TRBD1. CDR1 is MGHDK and CDR2 is SYGVNS in the germline V gene. This CDR3 is 16 amino acids long.